These 26 T cell receptor beta chains came from one sample sequenced in a study of blood T cell repertoires in COVID-19. Data came from immunoSEQ multiplex PCR; TCRdb stores just in-frame clones and leaves some out. The sample includes a few hundred thousand clones, around 89% seen only once; the top ten take 6.9%. The sequenced material came from peripheral blood. The source of these receptors is a woman between 25 and 40 years old who had recovered from COVID-19.

The chain has TRBV5-6 and TRBJ1-6, with 10 bases fitting TRBD1. The germline V gene has CDR1 SGHDT and CDR2 YYEEEE. Germline trimming cut 4 bases from V and 9 bases from J; bases unmatched to any gene: 7. This CDR3 has 15 residues. CDR3 coding DNA: TGTGCCAGCAGCACGGGACAGGGGAAGGCTTCACCCCTCCACTTT. Residues: CASSTGQGKASPLHF. Variable domain in full (rest from reference TRBV5-6 and TRBJ1-6): DAGVTQSPTHLIKTRGQQVTLRCSPKSGHDTVSWYQQALGQGPQFIFQYYEEEERQRGNFPDRFSGHQFPNYSSELNVNALLLGDSALYLCASSTGQGKASPLHFGNGTRLTVT.

The chain couples TRBV11-2 to TRBJ2-7, with D possibly TRBD1 on 6 matching bases. CDR3 length: 14 residues. Germline lookup yields CDR1 SGHAT and CDR2 FQNNGV. Trimming removed 5 bases at V and 7 bases at J, with 18 bases between. The CDR3 nucleotides are TGTGCCAGCAGCCGCGTTACAGGGTTCGGGGAGCAGTACTTC. It specifies CASSRVTGFGEQYF.

This sequence joins TRBV28 and TRBJ2-5; D is unclear. This CDR3 spans 15 amino acids. The germline V gene encodes CDR1 MDHEN and CDR2 SYDVKM. Deletions cut 6 bases from V and 0 bases from J, with 14 bases between. CDR3 DNA sequence: TGTGCCAGCAGCCCCTATTCTACGTACCAAGAGACCCAGTACTTC. Translating gives CASSPYSTYQETQYF.

CDR3 protein: CASSLTINYGYTF. The CDR3, as DNA: TGTGCCAGCAGCCTGACTATTAACTATGGCTACACCTTC. The V call is TRBV5-4, the J call TRBJ1-2, with no clear D. This CDR3 is built from 13 residues. V was clipped by 4 bases and J by 1 base, with 8 bases between them. The germline CDR1 and CDR2 sequences are SGHNT and YYREEE (reference sequence).

The V and J genes are TRBV3-1 (or the pseudogene TRBV3-2) and TRBJ2-5; D unclear. Germline V gene lookup returns CDR1 LGHDT and CDR2 YNNKEL (reference sequence). This CDR3 is 15 amino acids long. V lost 4 bases and J 5 bases, leaving 17 bases between the germline ends. For the CDR3, the DNA is TGTGCCAGCAGCCCAAGAGCACTACTGCAGGAGACCCAGTACTTC. Protein product: CASSPRALLQETQYF.

The CDR3 is CASSQEISGINYGYTF. The DNA for the CDR3 is TGTGCCAGCAGCCAAGAAATTTCCGGGATTAACTATGGCTACACCTTC. The genes are TRBV4-2 and TRBJ1-2; D unresolved. This CDR3 contains 16 residues. The germline V gene encodes CDR1 LGHNA and CDR2 YNFKEQ. V was shortened by 0 bases and J by 1 base, with 12 bases between the two germline ends.

The chain carries TRBV6-6 and TRBJ1-6, with 7 bases matching TRBD1. Germline CDR1 reads MNHNY; CDR2 reads SVGAGI (reference sequence). V trimming: 5 bases; J trimming: 0 bases; junction bases outside the gene matches: 10. The CDR3 covers 18 residues. The CDR3 reads CASSRPGQASSYNSPLHF. CDR3 nucleotide sequence: TGTGCCAGCAGTCGTCCAGGACAGGCAAGCTCCTATAATTCACCCCTCCACTTT.

The chain links TRBV5-1 to TRBJ1-5; D is perhaps TRBD1 (5 bases). This CDR3 contains 15 residues. The germline V gene has CDR1 SGHRS and CDR2 YFSETQ. V shed 0 bases and J shed 6 bases, with 13 bases lying between them. This CDR3 is CASSLGQGRGQPQHF. The CDR3 nucleotides read TGCGCCAGCAGCTTGGGGCAGGGTAGGGGTCAGCCCCAGCATTTT.

V usage is TRBV5-1 and J usage is TRBJ1-2; 8 positions agree with TRBD1. V was clipped by 3 bases and J by 4 bases; unmatched bases: 8. Per the germline V gene, CDR1 is SGHRS and CDR2 is YFSETQ. The CDR3 consists of 15 residues. The CDR3 DNA reads as TGCGCCAGCAGCTCATCGACAGGGGTAGGCTATGGCTACACCTTC. Encoded protein: CASSSSTGVGYGYTF.

The DNA of the CDR3 is TGTGCCAGCAGCTGGAACGGGGGAAGTCTGTATTTT. This gives the protein CASSWNGGSLYF. The rearrangement links TRBV5-4 to TRBJ2-3, with D possibly being TRBD2 (6 bases). This CDR3 contains 12 residues. Germline-derived CDR1 and CDR2 are SGHNT and YYREEE (reference sequence). Trimming removed 3 bases at V and 14 bases at J, with 16 bases between. The complete variable domain, with remaining parts taken from reference TRBV5-4 and TRBJ2-3, reads ETGVTQSPTHLIKTRGQQVTLRCSSQSGHNTVSWYQQALGQGPQFIFQYYREEENGRGNFPPRFSGLQFPNYSSELNVNALELDDSALYLCASSWNGGSLYFGPGTRLTVL.

A few counts support this clone. The V and J genes are TRBV5-4 and TRBJ2-2; tentatively, D is TRBD2 (6 bases). Germline V CDR1 and CDR2: SGHNT, YYREEE (reference sequence). The CDR3 is 17 amino acids. V lost 0 bases, J lost 3 bases, and 15 bases lay in between. The CDR3 reads CASSLESFSGDTGELFF. CDR3 bases: TGTGCCAGCAGCTTGGAGTCTTTTAGCGGAGACACCGGGGAGCTGTTTTTT.

J is TRBJ2-3 and V is TRBV6-5; D not certain. Germline CDR1 MNHEY, CDR2 SVGAGI. Trimming took 6 bases from V and 2 from J, leaving 9 bases between them. The CDR3 totals 13 residues. Written as DNA, the CDR3 is TGTGCCAGCAGCCCCTCTCCCACAGATACGCAGTATTTT. Its protein is CASSPSPTDTQYF.

The chain couples TRBV28 to TRBJ2-6, with D possibly being TRBD2 (6 bases). This CDR3 is built from 14 residues. Looked up from germline, CDR1 is MDHEN and CDR2 is SYDVKM. Trimming stripped 7 bases from V and 2 bases from J, with 9 bases between. The chain's CDR3 is CASTTGAGANVLTF. The CDR3, as DNA: TGTGCCAGCACCACGGGGGCTGGGGCCAACGTCCTGACTTTC.

The J gene is TRBJ2-1, the V gene TRBV9, with TRBD2 matching 12 bases. This CDR3 has 15 residues. Per germline, CDR1 SGDLS and CDR2 YYNGEE. The trim removed 4 bases at V and 8 bases at J, leaving 7 bases unmatched. The CDR3 protein is CASSTLAGGQDEQFF. In DNA form, the CDR3 reads TGTGCCAGCAGCACTCTAGCGGGGGGGCAGGATGAGCAGTTCTTC.

The gene calls are TRBV14 and TRBJ2-1; possibly TRBD1 for D (6 bases). Trimming shortened V by 1 base and J by 7 bases, and 8 bases separated the two germline ends. Germline-derived CDR1 and CDR2 are SGHDN and FVKESK. The CDR3 totals 13 residues. CDR3 coding DNA: TGTGCCAGCAGCCAAGTCCAGGGGAATGAGCAGTTCTTC. This gives the protein CASSQVQGNEQFF.

The chain recombines TRBV30 with TRBJ2-5; TRBD1 aligns across 7 bases. This CDR3 spans 13 amino acids. From germline, CDR1 is GTSNPN and CDR2 SVGIG (reference sequence). The J segment lost 7 bases and the V segment lost 5 bases, leaving 10 bases of the junction unmatched. CDR3 coding DNA: TGTGCCTGGGGCAGGGGGAGCCAGGTGACCCAGTACTTC. It yields the protein CAWGRGSQVTQYF.

The J gene is TRBJ2-1, the V gene TRBV28; 9 bases match TRBD1. Germline loops: CDR1 MDHEN, CDR2 SYDVKM. The V segment lost 6 bases and the J segment 7 bases; nucleotides outside the gene matches: 10. The CDR3 extends over 15 amino acids. The CDR3 DNA reads as TGTGCCAGCAGCACAATGGGACAGGGTAGGAATGAGCAGTTCTTC. Translated: CASSTMGQGRNEQFF.

Only one count was recorded for this clone. The chain's CDR3 is CASSPGQGLSFTQYF. In nucleotides, the CDR3 is TGTGCCAGCAGTCCGGGACAGGGGCTCTCGTTTACGCAGTATTTT. J is TRBJ2-3 and V is TRBV27, with TRBD1 matching 10 bases. CDR1 MNHEY and CDR2 SMNVEV come from the germline V gene (reference sequence). The V and J ends lost 5 bases and 8 bases, in that order; junction bases with no gene match: 10. The CDR3 is 15 amino acids.

The sample holds a few counts of this clone. This rearrangement joins TRBV7-9 to TRBJ2-7; no reliable D call. The CDR3 sequence is 12 residues long. Deletions cut 1 base from V and 4 bases from J, with 5 bases between. CDR1 and CDR2 from the germline V gene are SEHNR and FQNEAQ (reference sequence). This CDR3 is CASSLGQYEQYF. The CDR3 nucleotides are TGTGCCAGCAGCTTAGGGCAGTACGAGCAGTACTTC.

This clone was detected only a few times. The chain is built from TRBV30 and TRBJ2-7, with D tentatively TRBD1 (6 bases). The germline V gene has CDR1 GTSNPN and CDR2 SVGIG (reference sequence). Trimming removed 2 bases at V and 4 bases at J, with 9 bases between. The CDR3 has 12 residues. The CDR3, as DNA: TGTGCCTGGAGTACAACAGGGTACGAGCAGTACTTC. As protein: CAWSTTGYEQYF.

The V gene is TRBV13, the J gene TRBJ2-3; 9 bases map to TRBD2. V shed 3 bases and J 1 base; nucleotides not matched to a gene: 2. The CDR3 covers 15 residues. Germline values: CDR1 PRHDT, CDR2 FYEKMQ (reference sequence). CDR3 region: CASSFRTSGTDTQYF. The CDR3 DNA sequence: TGTGCCAGCAGCTTCCGGACTAGCGGCACAGATACGCAGTATTTT.

This chain links TRBV21-1 with TRBJ1-1. TRBV21-1 is assigned pseudogene status. The CDR3 runs 10 residues. CDR3 loop: CASSKAEGFF. The CDR3 DNA sequence: TGTGCCAGCAGCAAAGCGGAGGGTTTCTTT.

The CDR3 DNA follows: TGTGCCAGCAGCTTGTTGGGGACAGGGGTCATCTCCGGGGAGCTGTTTTTT. It yields the protein CASSLLGTGVISGELFF. The gene calls are TRBV5-5 and TRBJ2-2, with 10 nucleotides matching TRBD1. Trimming took 1 base from V and 6 from J; bases not matched to a gene: 9. Per the germline V gene, CDR1 is SGHKS and CDR2 is YYEKEE (reference sequence). This CDR3 comprises 17 residues.

The chain joins TRBV30 to TRBJ1-5; perhaps TRBD1 as D (6 bases). CDR3 length: 12 residues. V lost 2 bases, J lost 14 bases, and 16 bases lay in between. Germline CDR1 and CDR2: GTSNPN and SVGIG (reference sequence). Here the CDR3 reads CAWSFNTGTKHF. The CDR3 DNA reads as TGTGCCTGGAGTTTCAATACCGGGACAAAGCATTTT. Together with reference TRBV30 and TRBJ1-5, the CDR3 gives the full variable domain: SQTIHQWPATLVQPVGSPLSLECTVEGTSNPNLYWYRQAAGRGLQLLFYSVGIGQISSEVPQNLSASRPQDRQFILSSKKLLLSDSGFYLCAWSFNTGTKHFGDGTRLSIL.

The gene calls are TRBV2 and TRBJ2-5; weak D call: TRBD1 (6 bases). Trimming removed 8 bases at V and 2 bases at J, with 9 bases between. Germline V gene sequence: CDR1 SNHLY, CDR2 FYNNEI. The CDR3 totals 12 residues. The DNA of the CDR3 is TGTGCCAGCGACGGGACACAAGAGACCCAGTACTTC. It translates to CASDGTQETQYF.

This chain's CDR3 is CASSLGGSPAYEQYF. The CDR3 nucleotides are TGTGCCAGCAGTTTAGGGGGCAGCCCCGCCTACGAGCAGTACTTC. The J gene is TRBJ2-7, the V gene TRBV6-5; 7 bases are shared with TRBD1. The trim removed 4 bases at V and 2 bases at J, leaving 8 bases unmatched. Per the germline V gene, CDR1 is MNHEY and CDR2 is SVGAGI. The CDR3 loop spans 15 amino acids.